This T cell receptor beta chain was captured by sequencing in a study of blood T cell repertoires in COVID-19. About the research overall: Two negative PCRs, clearance, or symptom resolution were required of recovered Cohort 3 donors. COVID-19 samples from acute and convalescent phases originated in the United States, Italy and Spain.

In the authors' workflow: By means of reference gene primer amplification, nucleated cell counts were estimated. TCRdb keeps only in-frame clones here, not all; method: immunoSEQ multiplex PCR. V and J calls and clone size are given by that table; D and trimming were obtained from the DNA. The table shows some 200,000 clones, with roughly 90% occurring only once. CDR3 length: 12 residues. From germline, CDR1 is PRHDT and CDR2 FYEKMQ (reference sequence). V lost 5 bases, J lost 4 bases, and 8 bases lay in between. Participants were placed into cohorts based on the clinical history they reported. The clonotype originates from a woman aged 45-60 years in a cohort exposed to, infected with or recovered from COVID-19 (not recorded which). The sample comprised PBMCs or T cells enriched from blood (not recorded which). J is TRBJ1-2 and V is TRBV13, with a possible D match to TRBD1 (5 bases). Here the CDR3 reads CASSLRVYGYTF. CDR3 nucleotides: TGTGCCAGCAGCCTCAGGGTCTATGGCTACACCTTC.